A selection of T cell receptor beta chains follows, all from one sample in a study of T-cell memory formation after mild COVID-19. A single record per CDR3 protein comes from TCRdb applying MiXCR to the 5' RACE reads. The sample lists 150,000 to 200,000 distinct CDR3 sequences, around a third occurring once. The sequenced sample was PBMCs or a T cell subset sorted from them (not recorded which). These receptors were collected from an adult woman who had mild COVID-19 (a few samples of this study predate the infection). Cell type and time point are not known. Both conserved end residues are part of each CDR3. D genes are given only for firm matches. Clone size appears in some rows only: once, few, many, or a class for an expanded clone.

>TRBJ2-1|TRBV27|few|TRBD2
TGTGCCAGCAGTACCCGGAGCGGGAGGAATGAGCAGTTCTTC
CASSTRSGRNEQFF
>TRBJ2-5|TRBV5-1|few|TRBD2
TGCGCCAGCAGCCGGACTAGCGGGGAGGGGGAGACCCAGTACTTC
CASSRTSGEGETQYF
>TRBJ1-2|TRBV6-5|-|TRBD1
TGTGCCAGCAGTAGGGACAGGGGGCGCATCTACTATGGCTACACCTTC
CASSRDRGRIYYGYTF
>TRBJ2-3|TRBV7-2|-|-
TGTGCCAGCAGCTCAAACCAGGGCACAGATACGCAGTATTTT
CASSSNQGTDTQYF
>TRBJ2-4|TRBV7-9|many|-
TGTGCCAGCTCGCGGAGCGGAGGGCCCGACGTTGTGGACATTCAGTACTTC
CASSRSGGPDVVDIQYF
>TRBJ1-2|TRBV21-1|-|-
TGTGCCAGCACCAAGACAGGGAGGAACTATGGCTACACCTTC
CASTKTGRNYGYTF
>TRBJ2-1|TRBV11-2|few|-
TGTGCCAGCAGCATCTTGAGGGACAATGAGCAGTTCTTC
CASSILRDNEQFF
>TRBJ2-5|TRBV2|-|-
TGTGCCAGCAGTAAGGGCTACCAAGAGACCCAGTACTTC
CASSKGYQETQYF
>TRBJ2-1|TRBV20-1|once|-
TGCAGTGCCAGACTCACGACCTACAATGAGCAGTTCTTC
CSARLTTYNEQFF
>TRBJ2-2|TRBV7-6|-|-
TGTGCCAGCAGTAGAGACAGGACCGGGGAGCTGTTTTTT
CASSRDRTGELFF
>TRBJ2-3|TRBV7-2|-|-
TGTGCCAGCAGCTTAGCACACACTAGCACAGATACGCAGTATTTT
CASSLAHTSTDTQYF
>TRBJ2-1|TRBV7-9|few|TRBD2
TGTGCCAGCAGCACCACTAGCGGGGGGGCCACTGAGCAGTTCTTC
CASSTTSGGATEQFF
>TRBJ2-1|TRBV5-4|-|-
TGTGCCAGCAGCTTGGTTCAGTGGGGTCAGTACAATGAGCAGTTCTTC
CASSLVQWGQYNEQFF
>TRBJ2-3|TRBV6-5|few|-
TGTGCCAGCAGTCGCAGGTGGGGGGAGGCAAGCACAGATACGCAGTATTTT
CASSRRWGEASTDTQYF